These T cell receptor beta chains were read from a single sample in a study of T cell changes during pregnancy in multiple sclerosis. Generated by immunoSEQ multiplex PCR, the TCRdb table keeps only in-frame clones and is missing some. The sample holds approximately 59,000 clones; around nine tenths are singletons and the top ten take 1.4% to 1.5%. Sample: peripheral blood, taken in the third trimester of pregnancy. The source is a female donor in good health, enrolled as a control in a pregnancy study. Both conserved end residues are part of each CDR3. D genes are given only for firm matches. Not all rows give a size; the values are once, few, many and, for expanded clones, a class.

d_call	j_call	v_call	clone_size	cdr3_aa	cdr3_nt
TRBD1	TRBJ1-1	TRBV19	few	CASSLLGQPNTEAFF	TGTGCCAGTAGTCTCCTGGGACAGCCGAACACTGAAGCTTTCTTT
.	TRBJ2-1	TRBV2	once	CATPGYNEQFF	TGTGCCACCCCCGGCTACAATGAGCAGTTCTTC
TRBD2	TRBJ2-3	TRBV12-5	.	CASGSVVAGGGDTQYF	TGTGCTAGTGGCTCCGTGGTGGCGGGGGGGGGAGATACGCAGTATTTT
.	TRBJ2-1	TRBV7-3	.	CASSLHSYNEQFF	TGTGCCAGCAGCTTACACTCCTACAATGAGCAGTTCTTC
.	TRBJ1-5	TRBV2	.	CASSNRVWGSNQPQHF	TGTGCCAGCAGTAACAGGGTTTGGGGTAGTAATCAGCCCCAGCATTTT
TRBD1	TRBJ2-7	TRBV6-1	.	CASSEATGQGGYEQYF	TGTGCCAGCAGTGAAGCGACGGGACAGGGGGGCTACGAGCAGTACTTC
TRBD1	TRBJ2-3	TRBV6-5	once	CASRDRAGTDTQYF	TGTGCCAGCAGGGACAGGGCTGGCACAGATACGCAGTATTTT
.	TRBJ2-5	TRBV7-9	.	CASSPKVKGSLRGETQYF	TGTGCCAGCAGCCCAAAGGTTAAGGGTAGCCTGCGAGGGGAGACCCAGTACTTC
.	TRBJ1-2	TRBV6-1	.	CASSVLSGGNYGYTF	TGTGCCAGCAGTGTGCTTTCCGGGGGAAACTATGGCTACACCTTC
TRBD2	TRBJ2-7	TRBV7-8	.	CASSSSGASYEQYF	TGTGCCAGCAGCTCAAGCGGGGCCTCCTACGAGCAGTACTTC
TRBD1	TRBJ1-3	TRBV7-2	.	CASSSGQVHSGNTIYF	TGTGCCAGCAGCTCGGGACAGGTGCACTCTGGAAACACCATATATTTT
.	TRBJ1-1	TRBV18	.	CASSPQFPEAFF	TGTGCCAGCTCACCCCAGTTCCCTGAAGCTTTCTTT
.	TRBJ1-5	TRBV27	.	CASRTRGGSNQPQHF	TGTGCCAGCAGAACAAGAGGGGGTAGCAATCAGCCCCAGCATTTT
TRBD1	TRBJ1-2	TRBV9	.	CASSVTTGTGTGYTF	TGTGCCAGCAGCGTGACCACCGGGACAGGGACTGGCTACACCTTC
.	TRBJ1-4	TRBV19	.	CASKRGTNEKLFF	TGTGCCAGTAAAAGGGGAACTAATGAAAAACTGTTTTTT
.	TRBJ1-1	TRBV30	.	CAWDSYTEAFF	TGTGCCTGGGACTCCTACACTGAAGCTTTCTTT
TRBD1	TRBJ1-1	TRBV27	few	CASMTGQGAGTEAFF	TGTGCCAGCATGACCGGACAGGGGGCCGGCACTGAAGCTTTCTTT
.	TRBJ1-3	TRBV18	once	CASSPPGAGNTIYF	TGTGCCAGCTCACCTCCAGGGGCGGGAAACACCATATATTTT
TRBD2	TRBJ2-1	TRBV11-2	.	CASSSLAGVSGNEQFF	TGTGCCAGCAGCTCCCTAGCGGGGGTCTCGGGGAATGAGCAGTTCTTC
TRBD1	TRBJ1-4	TRBV7-9	.	CASSLTDGTGNEKLFF	TGTGCCAGCAGCTTAACAGACGGGACAGGAAATGAAAAACTGTTTTTT
TRBD1	TRBJ1-5	TRBV19	.	CASTERGQGQPQHF	TGTGCCAGTACAGAGAGAGGACAGGGTCAGCCCCAGCATTTT
.	TRBJ2-2	TRBV7-2	.	CASSFSRDTGELFF	TGTGCCAGCAGCTTTTCCAGGGACACCGGGGAGCTGTTTTTT
TRBD2	TRBJ2-3	TRBV7-3	.	CASSLTSGGGTDTQYF	TGTGCCAGCAGCTTAACTAGCGGGGGGGGCACAGATACGCAGTATTTT
TRBD1	TRBJ1-3	TRBV5-5	.	CASSREGAALSGNTIYF	TGTGCCAGCAGCCGGGAGGGGGCAGCTCTCTCTGGAAACACCATATATTTT
.	TRBJ1-2	TRBV29-1	.	CSGNVGHGYTF	TGCAGCGGAAACGTTGGCCATGGCTACACCTTC
.	TRBJ1-1	TRBV7-8	.	CASSLRQGILTFF	TGTGCCAGCAGCTTACGTCAGGGGATTTTAACTTTCTTT
.	TRBJ2-5	TRBV18	.	CASSPRQASGETQYF	TGTGCCAGCTCACCCCGACAGGCCTCTGGGGAGACCCAGTACTTC
.	TRBJ2-7	TRBV2	.	CASSASPYEQYF	TGTGCCAGCAGTGCGTCCCCTTACGAGCAGTACTTC
TRBD1	TRBJ1-5	TRBV23-1	.	CASSGGGWGNQPQHF	TGCGCCAGCAGTGGAGGGGGCTGGGGCAATCAGCCCCAGCATTTT
TRBD1	TRBJ1-5	TRBV4-1	once	CASSQRRPGQGYQPQHF	TGCGCCAGCAGCCAACGCCGTCCGGGACAGGGCTATCAGCCCCAGCATTTT
.	TRBJ1-3	TRBV4-3	few	CASSRQVVAGNTIYF	TGCGCCAGCAGCCGACAGGTTGTTGCTGGAAACACCATATATTTT
.	TRBJ2-7	TRBV5-1	.	CASSSPDEQYF	TGCGCCAGCAGCTCCCCGGACGAGCAGTACTTC
.	TRBJ1-5	TRBV28	.	CASSLRGNSNQPQHF	TGTGCCAGCAGTTTAAGGGGAAATAGCAATCAGCCCCAGCATTTT
TRBD1	TRBJ1-1	TRBV5-4	.	CASSLSQGARRTEAFF	TGTGCCAGCAGCTTGTCACAGGGGGCGCGTAGGACTGAAGCTTTCTTT
.	TRBJ2-1	TRBV6-5	.	CASRRVSGYNEQFF	TGTGCCAGCAGGAGAGTATCCGGGTACAATGAGCAGTTCTTC
.	TRBJ2-7	TRBV29-1	.	CSVEGREYEQYF	TGCAGCGTTGAAGGCAGGGAATACGAGCAGTACTTC
.	TRBJ1-5	TRBV7-2	.	CASSLAMAGRNQPQHF	TGTGCCAGCAGCTTAGCCATGGCAGGGCGTAATCAGCCCCAGCATTTT
TRBD2	TRBJ2-1	TRBV6-4	.	CASSLLAGIAEDEQFF	TGTGCCAGCAGTTTACTAGCGGGGATAGCGGAAGATGAGCAGTTCTTC
TRBD1	TRBJ1-1	TRBV30	.	CAWSEDRVNTEAFF	TGTGCCTGGAGTGAGGACAGGGTGAACACTGAAGCTTTCTTT